These T cell receptor beta chains were read from a single sample in a study of T cells after yellow fever vaccination. One entry per CDR3 protein results from TCRdb running MiXCR on the 5' RACE reads. The sample lists 35,000 to 55,000 distinct CDR3 sequences, 5% to 8% occurring once. Sequenced material: PBMCs, either bulk or a sorted T-cell subset (CD4+, CD8+, memory, or dextramer-sorted; not recorded which), taken 45 days after the yellow fever booster vaccination. The receptors originated from a man aged 30 to 39 who received the YFV17D yellow fever vaccine. Each CDR3 is given with its conserved first and last residue. The D gene is left open where the match is weak. Not every row has a clone size; where given, it reads once, few, many or a size class.

.	TRBJ1-5	many	TRBV6-1	TGTGCCAGCAGAGCGTTGGGCAATCAGCCCCAGCATTTT	CASRALGNQPQHF
TRBD2	TRBJ2-2	many	TRBV18	TGTGCCAGCTCCCAGATCATAGCGGGAGACACCGGGGAGCTGTTTTTT	CASSQIIAGDTGELFF
.	TRBJ2-1	many	TRBV28	TGTGCCAGCATCCGGGACACCACCTACAATGAGCAGTTCTTC	CASIRDTTYNEQFF
.	TRBJ2-7	many	TRBV18	TGTGCCAGCTCACCAGCATTTTATGAGCAGTACTTC	CASSPAFYEQYF
.	TRBJ2-5	many	TRBV7-9	TGTGCCAGCAGCTTATCTGCAGGACAAGGGACCCAGTACTTC	CASSLSAGQGTQYF
.	TRBJ2-1	.	TRBV24-1	TGTGCCACCCGATCGGAGGGGAACTACAATGAGCAGTTCTTC	CATRSEGNYNEQFF
.	TRBJ2-7	few	TRBV7-2	TGTGCCAGCAGCGGCAGGTTATCCTACGAGCAGTACTTC	CASSGRLSYEQYF
.	TRBJ2-1	many	TRBV7-2	TGTGCCAGCAGCCCCAATTACAATGAGCAGTTCTTC	CASSPNYNEQFF
.	TRBJ1-3	many	TRBV3-1	TGTGCCAGCAGCCAAGTTGCTCGGCGAAGTTCTGGAAACACCATATATTTT	CASSQVARRSSGNTIYF
TRBD1	TRBJ1-2	many	TRBV7-2	TGTGCCAGCAGCTCCCAGGGACAGTGGTTTATAGGCTACACCTTC	CASSSQGQWFIGYTF
TRBD1	TRBJ1-1	many	TRBV20-1	TGCAGTGCTAGAACCGGGCGACAGGGGGGCACTGAAGCTTTCTTT	CSARTGRQGGTEAFF
TRBD2	TRBJ2-7	many	TRBV7-9	TGTGCCAGCAGCTTAGCCGGGACTAGCGGGATCTACGAGCAGTACTTC	CASSLAGTSGIYEQYF
.	TRBJ2-1	many	TRBV28	TGTGCCAGCAGTTTGGACGATTACAATGAGCAGTTCTTC	CASSLDDYNEQFF
.	TRBJ1-5	many	TRBV12-3/TRBV12-4	TGTGCCAGCAGTACAGCAGGCAATCAGCCCCAGCATTTT	CASSTAGNQPQHF
.	TRBJ2-5	many	TRBV6-1	TGTGCCAGCCACAGGGGGAGGGGGGCCTTTGGAACCCAGTACTTC	CASHRGRGAFGTQYF
TRBD2	TRBJ2-3	many	TRBV4-3	TGCGCCAGCAGCCAAGATCGAACGGGAGGGTTGGCAGATACGCAGTATTTT	CASSQDRTGGLADTQYF
TRBD1	TRBJ1-1	many	TRBV19	TGTGCCAGTAAACACAGGGGTACTGAAGCTTTCTTT	CASKHRGTEAFF
.	TRBJ1-5	many	TRBV5-1	TGCGCCAGCAGCTTGGCGGGGCGTAGGGATCAGCCCCAGCATTTT	CASSLAGRRDQPQHF
.	TRBJ1-1	.	TRBV6-5	TGTGCCAGCAGTTACTCGATTCTTTTGCCTGAAGCTTTCTTT	CASSYSILLPEAFF
.	TRBJ2-7	many	TRBV5-1	TGCGCCAGCAGCTTTACCCCTTTCGACGAGCAGTACTTC	CASSFTPFDEQYF
TRBD2	TRBJ2-1	many	TRBV20-1	TGCAGTGCTAGAGATAGCGGGAGGGCGTACAATGAGCAGTTCTTC	CSARDSGRAYNEQFF
.	TRBJ2-7	few	TRBV3-1	TGTGCCAGCAGCCTCCCCACGGGCGAGCAGTACTTC	CASSLPTGEQYF
TRBD2	TRBJ2-1	few	TRBV11-2	TGTGCCAGCAGCTTAATCTTTGGGGGAGGGCCTTCCTACAATGAGCAGTTCTTC	CASSLIFGGGPSYNEQFF
.	TRBJ2-1	.	TRBV20-1	TGCAGTATCTGCGGGATTGACAATGAGCAGTTCTTC	CSICGIDNEQFF
.	TRBJ2-4	many	TRBV4-2	TGTGCCAGCAGCCAAGATGTCAGGGGATGGAATAGTGTAGCCAAAAACATTCAGTACTTC	CASSQDVRGWNSVAKNIQYF
TRBD2	TRBJ2-1	many	TRBV5-1	TGCGCCAGCAGCTTAAGCCAGCGGGAGGGCCATGAGCAGTTCTTC	CASSLSQREGHEQFF